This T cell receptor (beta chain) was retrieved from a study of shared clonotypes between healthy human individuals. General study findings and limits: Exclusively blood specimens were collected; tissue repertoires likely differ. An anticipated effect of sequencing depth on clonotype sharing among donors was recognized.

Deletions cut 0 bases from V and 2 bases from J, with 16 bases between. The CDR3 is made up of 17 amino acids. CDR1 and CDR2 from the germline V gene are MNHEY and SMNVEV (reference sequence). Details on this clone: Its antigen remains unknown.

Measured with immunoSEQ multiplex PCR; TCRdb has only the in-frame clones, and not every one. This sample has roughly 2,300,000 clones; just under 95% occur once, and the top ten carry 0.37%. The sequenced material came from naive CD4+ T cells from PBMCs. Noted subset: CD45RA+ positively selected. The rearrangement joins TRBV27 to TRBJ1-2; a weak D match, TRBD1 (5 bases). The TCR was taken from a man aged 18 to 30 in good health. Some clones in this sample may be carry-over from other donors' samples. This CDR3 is CASSLSGLGRGNYGYTF. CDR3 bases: TGTGCCAGCAGTTTATCAGGCTTGGGACGGGGGAACTATGGCTACACCTTC.